Presented here are 29 T cell receptor beta chains from one specimen sequenced in a study of glioma-infiltrating T cells. Amplification of TCR alpha and beta CDR3 regions from RNA used iRepertoire nested multiplex PCR. TCRdb used MiXCR to reprocess the multiplex PCR reads, holding one entry per CDR3 protein. The repertoire holds 300,000 to 450,000 distinct CDR3 sequences, roughly two fifths seen once, with around 12% in the top ten. What was sequenced was glioma tissue, nonneoplastic brain tissue, or PBMCs (not recorded which). The receptors derive from a human donor with low-grade glioma or glioblastoma, undergoing nonglioma brain surgery, or in good health (not recorded which).

This clonotype was counted between two and nine times. The J gene is TRBJ1-1, the V gene TRBV10-3; tentative D call: TRBD1 (6 bases). Trimming removed 3 bases from V and 1 base from J, with 9 bases in between. The CDR3 covers 14 residues. Germline loops: CDR1 ENHRY, CDR2 SYGVKD. CDR3 region: CAISENRANTEAFF. The CDR3 coding sequence is TGTGCCATCAGTGAAAACAGGGCGAACACTGAAGCTTTCTTT.

The chain combines TRBV7-3 with TRBJ2-3; TRBD2 matches 8 bases. The CDR3 runs 15 residues. Trimming took 5 bases from V and 3 from J; bases not matched to a gene: 7. Germline V gene data show CDR1 as SGHTA and CDR2 as FQGTGA. CDR3 sequence: CASSRSGTRTDTQYF. The DNA of the CDR3 is TGTGCCAGCAGCCGTTCCGGGACTAGGACAGATACGCAGTATTTT.

V is TRBV24-1 and J is TRBJ2-1; TRBD1 might be the D (7 bases). Germline CDR1 and CDR2: KGHDR and SFDVKD. CDR3 length: 16 amino acids. The V end lost 2 bases, the J end lost 8 bases, and 18 bases lay between the germline ends. This CDR3 reads CATSDSPGRGVDEQFF. The CDR3 nucleotides read TGTGCCACCAGTGATTCCCCAGGCAGGGGGGTGGATGAGCAGTTCTTC.

This sequence joins TRBV27 and TRBJ2-5, with unresolved D. The V gene lost 0 bases and the J gene lost 2 bases, with 10 bases spanning the gap. This CDR3 region has 15 residues. CDR1 MNHEY and CDR2 SMNVEV come from the germline V gene (reference sequence). The CDR3 here is CASSLSIHVQETQYF. The CDR3 DNA sequence: TGTGCCAGCAGTTTATCTATCCACGTACAAGAGACCCAGTACTTC.

This clonotype was observed a handful of times. The gene calls are TRBV15 and TRBJ1-1; perhaps TRBD1 as D (6 bases). Germline CDR1 and CDR2: LNHNV and YYDKDF (reference sequence). The CDR3 is 14 residues long. V was shortened by 0 bases and J by 10 bases, with 15 bases between the two germline ends. The CDR3: CATSRDKGGLRAFF. In DNA form, the CDR3 reads TGTGCCACCAGCAGAGATAAAGGGGGGCTTAGAGCTTTCTTT. Full variable domain (rest looked up from reference TRBV15 and TRBJ1-1): DAMVIQNPRYQVTQFGKPVTLSCSQTLNHNVMYWYQQKSSQAPKLLFHYYDKDFNNEADTPDNFQSRRPNTSFCFLDIRSPGLGDTAMYLCATSRDKGGLRAFFGQGTRLTVV.

This chain links TRBV4-1 with TRBJ1-5; D gene unclear. The ends were cut back, 1 base at V and 6 bases at J, with 7 bases in the middle. CDR1 is MGHRA, CDR2 YSYEKL, per germline. The length of the CDR3 is 13 residues. The DNA for the CDR3 is TGCGCCAGCAGCCAAGTCTTGGCTCAGCCCCAGCATTTT. Translation gives CASSQVLAQPQHF.

This clonotype came up a few times. The chain uses TRBV4-3 and TRBJ2-7, with a tentative D call TRBD1 (6 bases). This CDR3 comprises 15 residues. Germline V lookup: CDR1 LGHNA, CDR2 YSLEER. The ends were cut back, 0 bases at V and 4 bases at J, with 13 bases in the middle. CDR3 protein: CASSQEGTTHYEQYF. CDR3 nucleotide sequence: TGCGCCAGCAGCCAAGAAGGGACAACCCATTACGAGCAGTACTTC.

This clonotype was counted many times. The rearrangement joins TRBV15 to TRBJ2-3; D is perhaps TRBD1 (5 bases). Germline values: CDR1 LNHNV, CDR2 YYDKDF (reference sequence). V was trimmed by 5 bases and J by 0 bases, leaving 9 bases between them. This CDR3 is built from 14 residues. The CDR3 region has the DNA TGTGCCACCAGCTTACGACAGAGCACAGATACGCAGTATTTT. It is translated as CATSLRQSTDTQYF.

In this sample, this clonotype turned up many times. V is TRBV6-2 or TRBV6-3 and J is TRBJ2-1; perhaps TRBD2 as D (6 bases). This CDR3 has 16 amino acids. Germline values: CDR1 MNHEY, CDR2 SVGEGT. V was trimmed by 6 bases and J by 5 bases, leaving 20 bases between them. The CDR3 sequence is CASSSDQGGVNNEQFF. The CDR3 nucleotides read TGTGCCAGCAGCAGCGATCAAGGAGGGGTTAACAATGAGCAGTTCTTC.

This chain joins TRBV3-1 and TRBJ2-2; tentatively, D is TRBD2 (5 bases). V dropped 6 bases and J dropped 1 base, with 12 bases sitting between them. This CDR3 has 15 amino acids. The germline V gene has CDR1 LGHDT and CDR2 YNNKEL (reference sequence). CDR3 DNA: TGTGCCAGCAGATCACTAGGAGGGAACACCGGGGAGCTGTTTTTT. Translated: CASRSLGGNTGELFF.

This clonotype appeared a few times. The chain recombines TRBV3-1 with TRBJ2-1; D not resolved. This CDR3 has 15 amino acids. Trimming took 1 base from V and 7 from J, leaving 14 bases between them. Germline V lookup: CDR1 LGHDT, CDR2 YNNKEL (reference sequence). CDR3 nucleotides: TGTGCCAGCAGCCAAGTTACGGCTGGGTGGAATGAGCAGTTCTTC. Its translation is CASSQVTAGWNEQFF.

As regards this clonotype: Since the CDR3 does not end with the conserved phenylalanine or tryptophan, this likely comes from a read error. The gene calls are TRBV4-1 and TRBJ2-3; D ambiguous. Germline values: CDR1 MGHRA, CDR2 YSYEKL. Trimming removed 2 bases at V and 0 bases at J, with 6 bases between. The CDR3 has 14 amino acids. DNA for the CDR3: TGCGCCAGCAGCCAATCCGACAGCACAGATACGCAGTATTCT. It codes for CASSQSDSTDTQYS.

This chain uses TRBV5-4 with TRBJ2-1, with 8 bases fitting TRBD1. CDR1 and CDR2 (germline): SGHNT, YYREEE (reference sequence). V lost 2 bases, J lost 10 bases, and 5 bases stayed unmatched. The CDR3 extends over 13 amino acids. The CDR3 region is CASSFISGGEQFF. DNA for the CDR3: TGTGCCAGCAGCTTTATTTCAGGGGGCGAGCAGTTCTTC. The whole variable domain, remainder taken from reference TRBV5-4 and TRBJ2-1, is ETGVTQSPTHLIKTRGQQVTLRCSSQSGHNTVSWYQQALGQGPQFIFQYYREEENGRGNFPPRFSGLQFPNYSSELNVNALELDDSALYLCASSFISGGEQFFGPGTRLTVL.

The chain employs TRBV10-3 and TRBJ1-1; D is undetermined. CDR3 length: 14 residues. V was pared by 7 bases and J by 9 bases, with 21 bases between. Germline CDR1 reads ENHRY; CDR2 reads SYGVKD. The CDR3 sequence is CAITPTRSDVKAFF. CDR3 DNA sequence: TGTGCCATCACTCCCACTAGGTCAGACGTCAAAGCTTTCTTT.

This sequence joins TRBV28 and TRBJ1-1; D possibly corresponds to TRBD1 (6 bases). Germline V gene data show CDR1 as MDHEN and CDR2 as SYDVKM. The V and J ends lost 1 base and 6 bases respectively, with 21 bases between them. This CDR3 comprises 17 residues. Here the CDR3 reads CASSLLSGGARVSEAFF. CDR3 bases: TGTGCCAGCAGTTTATTGTCGGGGGGGGCGCGTGTGTCTGAAGCTTTCTTT.

This clonotype was detected only once. The junction shows a germline mismatch at one end, possibly a read error. V usage is TRBV6-9 and J usage is TRBJ1-1, with D tentatively TRBD1 (6 bases). From germline, CDR1 is MNHGY and CDR2 SVAAGI. This CDR3 comprises 15 residues. The CDR3 spells CASRASGQRENEAFF. Written as DNA, the CDR3 is TGCGCCAGCAGGGCAAGCGGACAGCGAGAAAACGAAGCTTTCTTT.

The rearrangement links TRBV7-2 to TRBJ2-2, with 7 nucleotides matching TRBD1. Germline V lookup: CDR1 SGHTA, CDR2 FQGNSA. CDR3 length: 14 residues. V shed 5 bases, J shed 9 bases, and the junction held 9 bases outside the gene matches. CDR3 loop: CASSPDRIHRELFF. The CDR3 nucleotides are TGTGCCAGCAGCCCGGACAGGATTCATAGGGAGCTGTTTTTT. Full variable domain (missing parts from reference TRBV7-2 and TRBJ2-2): GAGVSQSPSNKVTEKGKDVELRCDPISGHTALYWYRQSLGQGLEFLIYFQGNSAPDKSGLPSDRFSAERTGGSVSTLTIQRTQQEDSAVYLCASSPDRIHRELFFGEGSRLTVL.

The rearrangement joins TRBV4-1 to TRBJ2-1; 13 bases agree with TRBD2. Germline assignment: CDR1 MGHRA and CDR2 YSYEKL. The V segment lost 0 bases and the J segment 1 base; nucleotides outside the gene matches: 6. CDR3 length equals 19 residues. The CDR3 protein is CASSQERTSGRGSYNEQFF. The CDR3 DNA reads as TGCGCCAGCAGCCAAGAGAGGACTAGCGGGAGAGGGTCCTACAATGAGCAGTTCTTC.

J is TRBJ2-5 and V is TRBV15; D ambiguous. Germline CDR1 and CDR2: LNHNV and YYDKDF (reference sequence). V lost 1 base, J lost 8 bases, and 11 bases lay in between. This CDR3 has 13 amino acids. CDR3 in DNA: TGTGCCACCAGCAGAGGTTTCGCGGAAACCCAGTACTTC. Its translation is CATSRGFAETQYF.

The chain links TRBV7-9 to TRBJ2-1; 9 bases are a match to TRBD2. This CDR3 region has 14 residues. The J segment lost 8 bases and the V segment lost 6 bases, leaving 8 bases of the junction unmatched. From germline, CDR1 is SEHNR and CDR2 FQNEAQ (reference sequence). The CDR3 DNA reads as TGTGCCAGCAGGGTTGCTAGCGGGGTCTATGAGCAGTTCTTC. It is translated as CASRVASGVYEQFF. Complete variable domain (other parts from reference TRBV7-9 and TRBJ2-1): DTGVSQNPRHKITKRGQNVTFRCDPISEHNRLYWYRQTLGQGPEFLTYFQNEAQLEKSRLLSDRFSAERPKGSFSTLEIQRTEQGDSAMYLCASRVASGVYEQFFGPGTRLTVL.

Ten or more counts support this clonotype. This chain links TRBV27 with TRBJ2-2; D unresolved. V was shortened by 3 bases and J by 5 bases, with 16 bases between the two germline ends. Per the germline V gene, CDR1 is MNHEY and CDR2 is SMNVEV (reference sequence). This CDR3 spans 16 amino acids. DNA of the CDR3: TGTGCCAGCAGTTTGGTAGGGTTTAGTGGGACCGGGGAGCTGTTTTTT. Translating gives CASSLVGFSGTGELFF.

The CDR3 reads CASSNTYEQYF. The CDR3 coding sequence is TGTGCCAGCAGCAATACCTACGAGCAGTACTTC. This chain uses TRBV7-9 with TRBJ2-7; D gene unclear. The V end was cut by 5 bases, the J end by 2 bases, with 4 bases between. The germline V gene has CDR1 SEHNR and CDR2 FQNEAQ (reference sequence). CDR3 length equals 11 residues.

The chain links TRBV14 to TRBJ1-6; TRBD1 is a possible D gene (5 bases). CDR1 and CDR2 from the germline V gene are SGHDN and FVKESK. The V and J ends lost 0 bases and 10 bases respectively, with 16 bases between them. This CDR3 contains 16 residues. The CDR3 nucleotides read TGTGCCAGCAGCCAAGATATACGGGGACTTGGCTCACCCCTCCACTTT. It is translated as CASSQDIRGLGSPLHF.

This clonotype was detected only once. This clone may be a read error of a much larger clone one base away. V usage is TRBV7-2 and J usage is TRBJ1-1; D is unresolved. CDR3 length: 13 residues. The germline V and J ends were trimmed by 5 bases and 3 bases, with 10 bases remaining between them. Germline assignment: CDR1 SGHTA and CDR2 FQGNSA. The DNA of the CDR3 is TGTGCCAGCAGCCCATCGGCGGACACTGAAGCTTTCTTT. Its protein is CASSPSADTEAFF.

The chain is built from TRBV15 and TRBJ2-1, with TRBD2 matching over 7 bases. Germline CDR1 is LNHNV and CDR2 is YYDKDF (reference sequence). After removal of 3 bases from V and 10 bases from J, the junction contained 15 bases not matched to a gene. This CDR3 region has 16 residues. The CDR3 protein is CATSRVGIAGTGEQFF. In nucleotides, the CDR3 is TGTGCCACCAGCAGGGTGGGGATAGCGGGTACTGGGGAGCAGTTCTTC.

A few counts support this clonotype. This could be a read error, since a much larger clone is one nucleotide away. The chain is built from TRBV15 and TRBJ2-1, with 14 bases aligning to TRBD2. The V gene's germline CDR1 is LNHNV and CDR2 YYDKDF (reference sequence). The CDR3 covers 14 residues. The CDR3 loop is CVTSKGLAGGEQFF. CDR3 nucleotide sequence: TGTGTCACCAGCAAAGGACTAGCGGGAGGTGAGCAGTTCTTC.

The chain employs TRBV28 and TRBJ1-2; D call uncertain. The V end lost 6 bases, the J end lost 9 bases, and 11 bases lay between the germline ends. Germline V gene sequence: CDR1 MDHEN, CDR2 SYDVKM. This CDR3 spans 11 amino acids. CDR3: CASSRNLRYTF. In DNA, the CDR3 is TGTGCCAGCAGCCGTAACTTACGCTACACCTTC.

This clonotype was seen a handful of times. The V call is TRBV4-2, the J call TRBJ1-2; 7 bases map to TRBD1. V lost 1 base and J lost 1; bases outside the gene matches: 9. Germline values: CDR1 LGHNA, CDR2 YNFKEQ. This CDR3 spans 17 amino acids. CDR3: CASSQVDRVIVNYGYTF. Written as DNA, the CDR3 is TGTGCCAGCAGCCAAGTTGACAGGGTCATCGTTAACTATGGCTACACCTTC.

The rearrangement uses TRBV20-1 and TRBJ2-1, with D possibly being TRBD2 (6 bases). The germline V and J ends were trimmed by 4 bases and 7 bases, with 17 bases remaining between them. The V gene's germline CDR1 is DFQATT and CDR2 SNEGSKA (reference sequence). CDR3 length: 14 residues. CDR3 sequence: CSAIGRDRVNEQFF. CDR3 nucleotide sequence: TGCAGTGCTATCGGGCGGGATAGGGTGAATGAGCAGTTCTTC.